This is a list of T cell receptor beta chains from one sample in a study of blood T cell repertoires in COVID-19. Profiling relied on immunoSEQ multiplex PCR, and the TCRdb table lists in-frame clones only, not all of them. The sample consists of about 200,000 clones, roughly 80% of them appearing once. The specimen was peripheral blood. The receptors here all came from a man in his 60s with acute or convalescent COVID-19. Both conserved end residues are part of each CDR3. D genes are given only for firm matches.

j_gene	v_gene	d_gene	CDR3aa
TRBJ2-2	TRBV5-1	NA	CASSLQGNTGELFF
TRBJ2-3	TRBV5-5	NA	CASSLWGPDTQYF
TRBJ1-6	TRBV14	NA	CASSQELQGGRTPLHF
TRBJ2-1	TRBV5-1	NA	CASSLERVSYNEQFF
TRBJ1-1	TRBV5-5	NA	CASSLVWADTEAFF
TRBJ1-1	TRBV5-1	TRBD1	CASTGQGANTEAFF
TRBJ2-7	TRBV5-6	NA	CASSYTNRLGYEQYF
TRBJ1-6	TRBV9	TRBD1	CASSAGTGRSPLHF
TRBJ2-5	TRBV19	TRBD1	CASSMERQGPQETQYF
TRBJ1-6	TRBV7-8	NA	CASSLDRDSPLHF
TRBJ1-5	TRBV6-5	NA	CASSRQGGSNQPQHF
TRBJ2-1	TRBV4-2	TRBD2	CASSQELAGDEQFF
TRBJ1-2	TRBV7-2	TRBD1	CASSLEAGQGGYGYTF
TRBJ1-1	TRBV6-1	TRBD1	CASSEPAGGTEAFF
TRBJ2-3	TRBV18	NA	CASSSDLGTDTQYF
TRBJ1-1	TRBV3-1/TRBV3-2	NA	CASSQNSVRNTEAFF
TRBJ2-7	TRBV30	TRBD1	CAWSGEDRVSEQYF
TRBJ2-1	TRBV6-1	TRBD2	CASSEASGGALGEQFF
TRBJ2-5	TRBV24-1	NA	CANSGGAGRETQYF
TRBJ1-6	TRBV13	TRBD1	CASSLGQGMGNSPLHF
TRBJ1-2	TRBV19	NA	CASSISGRQANFYGYTF
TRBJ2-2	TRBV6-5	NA	CASTQVGGNTGELFF
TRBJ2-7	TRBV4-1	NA	CASSQDNSFSSYEQYF
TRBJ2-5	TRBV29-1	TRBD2	CSVAGTSGTRPETQYF
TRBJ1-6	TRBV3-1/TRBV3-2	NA	CASSQGQNYNSPLHF
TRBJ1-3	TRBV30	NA	CASARASGNTIYF
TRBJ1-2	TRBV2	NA	CASSLQEGTIYGYTF
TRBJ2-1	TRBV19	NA	CASSKDSQITYNEQFF
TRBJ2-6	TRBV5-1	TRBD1	CASSFGGTGVSGANVLTF
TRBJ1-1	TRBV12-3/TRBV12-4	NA	CASSLAGGTLAFF
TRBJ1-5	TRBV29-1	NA	CSATDGSNQPQHF
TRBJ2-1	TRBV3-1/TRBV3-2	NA	CASSRTHNEQFF
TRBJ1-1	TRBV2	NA	CASSPETGTEAFF
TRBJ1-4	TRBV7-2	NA	CASSPRGGNEKLFF
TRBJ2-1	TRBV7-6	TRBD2	CASSKLAGGPSSYNEQFF
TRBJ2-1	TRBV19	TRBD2	CASSITSGAYNEQFF
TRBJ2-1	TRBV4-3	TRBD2	CASSRISGGPYNEQFF
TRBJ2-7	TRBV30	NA	CAWRVTGGTQTF
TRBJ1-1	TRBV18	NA	CASSQGLNTEAFF
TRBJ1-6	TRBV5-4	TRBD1	CASSTQGLDSPLHF
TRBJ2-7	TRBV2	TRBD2	CASRMELAGLTYEQYF
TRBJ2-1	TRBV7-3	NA	CASSPRTSTNEQFF
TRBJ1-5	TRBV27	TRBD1	CASSPPPGTGALYSNQPQHF
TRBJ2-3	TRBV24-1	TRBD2	CATSDPGTSGGRGTDTQYF
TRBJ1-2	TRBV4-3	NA	CASSQGAGDGYTF
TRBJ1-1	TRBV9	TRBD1	CASSQGARAEAFF
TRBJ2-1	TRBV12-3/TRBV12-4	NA	CASSLSSGYEQFF
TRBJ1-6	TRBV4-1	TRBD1	CASSQGARNSPLHF
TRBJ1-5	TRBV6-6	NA	CASSYVWQQPQHF
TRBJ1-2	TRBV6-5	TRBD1	CASQGQPTNYGYTF
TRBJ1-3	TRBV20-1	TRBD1	CSASSGGVNTIYF
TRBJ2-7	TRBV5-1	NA	CASSLVETNTYEQYF
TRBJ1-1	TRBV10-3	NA	CAINMAGGTEAFF